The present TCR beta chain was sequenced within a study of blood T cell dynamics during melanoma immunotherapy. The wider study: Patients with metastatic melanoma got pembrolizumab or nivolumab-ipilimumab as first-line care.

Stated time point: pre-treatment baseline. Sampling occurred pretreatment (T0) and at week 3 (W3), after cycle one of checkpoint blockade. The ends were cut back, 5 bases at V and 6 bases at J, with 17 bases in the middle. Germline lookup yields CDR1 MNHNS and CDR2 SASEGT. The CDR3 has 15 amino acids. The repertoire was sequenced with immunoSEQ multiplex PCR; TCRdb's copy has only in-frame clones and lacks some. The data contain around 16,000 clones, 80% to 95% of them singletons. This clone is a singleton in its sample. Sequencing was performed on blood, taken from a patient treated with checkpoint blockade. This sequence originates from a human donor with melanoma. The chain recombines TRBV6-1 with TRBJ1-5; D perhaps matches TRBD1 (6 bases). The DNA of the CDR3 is TGTGCCAGCAGTCCCGACGCGGGGGGGCCTCAGCCCCAGCATTTT. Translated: CASSPDAGGPQPQHF.